The 2 T cell receptor beta chains below all came from one sample that was sequenced in a study of OX40 agonist ivuxolimab in advanced cancers. Clones were sequenced by immunoSEQ multiplex PCR, and TCRdb holds only the in-frame ones, with some missing. The sample yields some 50,000 clones, approximately 88% seen once. Source: CD4+ or CD8+ T cells sorted from blood, taken in a trial of the OX40 agonist ivuxolimab. Receptors were obtained from an adult with an advanced solid tumor such as melanoma, head and neck, liver or kidney cancer.

This clone is labeled medium-sized. This chain connects TRBV29-1 to TRBJ2-7; 11 bases line up with TRBD1. J gave up 5 bases and V 4 bases, and 1 base lay outside the gene matches. There are 12 residues in the CDR3. In germline, CDR1 is SQVTM, CDR2 ANQGSEA. This CDR3 reads CSVGGQGDEQYF. The CDR3 nucleotides are TGCAGCGTTGGGGGACAGGGGGACGAGCAGTACTTC.

This rearrangement joins TRBV28 to TRBJ2-7; D is perhaps TRBD1 (5 bases). The V end was cut by 7 bases, the J end by 2 bases, with 12 bases between. The CDR3 extends over 13 amino acids. CDR1 and CDR2 from the germline V gene are MDHEN and SYDVKM. DNA for the CDR3: TGTGCCAGCAAAAGGGCAGGGCCCTACGAGCAGTACTTC. Protein: CASKRAGPYEQYF.